This T cell receptor beta chain was sequenced for a study of T cells after yellow fever vaccination (dated by TCRdb to the late 2010s). For the study in its entirety: The SMART-Seq v4 Ultra Low Input RNA kit was used to prepare libraries from fractions with low cell numbers. Two healthy male donors made up the cohort, one aged 18 to 29 years and the other aged 30 to 40 years. Blood was drawn at multiple timepoints before and after primary and secondary immunization, with bulk PBMC replicates and cell subsets isolated. To follow T-cell clones before and after both primary and booster YFV17D yellow fever vaccination, bulk TCR alpha and beta repertoires underwent longitudinal sequencing. Study-level results and caveats: Most clones expanded after primary vaccination (almost 97% of CD4 and around 88% of CD8) were re-detected after the booster, suggesting that broad memory maintenance occurred. Because only a couple of donors were included in the study, the extent to which the findings can be generalized is limited. Compared with the primary T-cell response, the secondary T-cell response was weaker but faster, peaking on day 5 rather than day 15. Because abundant contaminating clonotypes from the bulk population could be contained in FACS-sorted repertoires, computational filtering was required. A small fraction of clonotypes appeared in both the CD4 and CD8 compartments, likely as a result of convergent recombination.

The meaning of the sample's treatment or condition label: live attenuated yellow fever vaccine strain. PBMCs were isolated from peripheral blood using a standard Ficoll-Paque protocol. Dynabeads CD4 and CD8 positive selection kits were used to isolate the CD4 and CD8 T-cell fractions. RNA was extracted with TriZol from bulk PBMCs, CD4 and CD8 fractions, and dextramer-positive and dextramer-negative fractions. A word on this clonotype: Its antigen is still unknown. It has no much larger one-base neighbor in the sample; base qualities were not kept.

Synthesis of TCR cDNA relied on 5'RACE template switching, a step that introduced a universal primer site along with unique molecular identifiers. cDNA synthesis was primed from both the TCR alpha and TCR beta constant segments. Library amplification involved two PCR steps, and the second step added sample barcodes and sequencing adapters. Sequencing of libraries was performed on Illumina HiSeq 2500 (2x100 bp) or NovaSeq (2x150 bp). From the authors' description of their analysis: MIGEC handled demultiplexing of reads and collapsing into UMI consensus sequences, while MiXCR performed V(D)J alignment. Vaccine-responding clonotypes were identified with edgeR using replicate PBMC samples, with FDR below 0.01 and a log2 fold change above 5 up to day 15 being required. Bulk clonotypes were assigned CD4 or CD8 identity according to which sequenced CD4 or CD8 repertoire held them at higher abundance. The public sequencing data were trimmed at Q25 with fastp and processed into clonotypes with MiXCR by TCRdb, which kept only in-frame beta chains. Rows merge per CDR3 protein into single entries with the most common DNA and genes. These V and J calls are TCRdb output, not the study's own analysis. This sample is represented by roughly 180,000 distinct CDR3 sequences; approximately 6.2% of them were singletons. The ten largest clones take up roughly 3% of the sample.

The CDR3, cysteine through phenylalanine, is 13 amino acids long. Just the 39-base CDR3 DNA is kept, in frame starting at base 1. CDR1 is given as SGDLS and CDR2 as YYNGEE, both from the germline V gene. V sheds 5 bases and J sheds 2 bases, leaving 9 bases between their ends. The source is a man aged 18 to 35 who received the YFV17D yellow fever vaccine. The input for sequencing was CD4+ T cells sorted from PBMCs, taken on the day of the first yellow fever vaccination. The chain employs TRBV9 and TRBJ2-3, with an unclear D gene assignment. The DNA sequence is TGTGCCAGCAGTCGACTTGACACAGATACGCAGTATTTT. The translation is CASSRLDTDTQYF.